This passage covers 20 T cell receptor beta chains from one sample sequenced in a study of blood T cell repertoires in COVID-19. Using immunoSEQ multiplex PCR, the repertoire was profiled, and TCRdb retains in-frame clones only, with some absent. The table has about 240,000 clones, about 86% seen once. Sequenced material: peripheral blood. These receptors were collected from a woman of 80 years or more with acute or convalescent COVID-19.

V is TRBV19 and J is TRBJ1-1, with a possible D match to TRBD1 (6 bases). V dropped 4 bases and J dropped 3 bases, with 15 bases sitting between them. Germline V gives CDR1 LNHDA, CDR2 SQIVND (reference sequence). This CDR3 is 15 amino acids long. In DNA form, the CDR3 reads TGTGCCAGTAGTAGCTCCGGGACATCCTACACTGAAGCTTTCTTT. Amino acid sequence: CASSSSGTSYTEAFF.

The chain couples TRBV14 to TRBJ2-1, with 10 bases aligning to TRBD2. Trimming cost V 1 base and J 1 base; bases outside gene matches: 7. Germline assignment: CDR1 SGHDN and CDR2 FVKESK. The CDR3 covers 18 residues. The chain's CDR3 is CASSQGGLAGDSYNEQFF. The CDR3 nucleotides read TGTGCCAGCAGCCAAGGTGGCCTAGCGGGGGATTCCTACAATGAGCAGTTCTTC.

The genes are TRBV7-9 and TRBJ1-3; D unclear. V lost 3 bases and J lost 0, with 12 bases in between. CDR1 is SEHNR and CDR2 is FQNEAQ in the germline V gene (reference sequence). This CDR3 has 16 residues. Here the CDR3 DNA reads TGTGCCAGCAGCTTTAGAACGGGAAGCTCTGGAAACACCATATATTTT. Protein sequence: CASSFRTGSSGNTIYF.

This clone was observed a single time. The chain links TRBV20-1 to TRBJ2-1; 9 nucleotides match TRBD1. This CDR3 is 14 amino acids long. V was pared by 3 bases and J by 7 bases, with 7 bases of the junction left unmatched. Germline lookup yields CDR1 DFQATT and CDR2 SNEGSKA (reference sequence). CDR3 sequence: CSASEQGARNEQFF. Written as DNA, the CDR3 is TGCAGTGCTAGTGAACAGGGGGCAAGGAATGAGCAGTTCTTC.

CDR3 sequence reads: CASSSTGEGVEKLFF. The CDR3 DNA sequence: TGTGCCAGCAGCTCGACAGGGGAGGGGGTGGAAAAACTGTTTTTT. J is TRBJ1-4 and V is TRBV5-6; TRBD1 aligns across 8 bases. The CDR3 has 15 amino acids. Germline V lookup: CDR1 SGHDT, CDR2 YYEEEE. J gave up 8 bases and V 3 bases, and 9 bases lay outside the gene matches.

This chain joins TRBV24-1 and TRBJ2-4, with 9 bases matching TRBD1. V lost 4 bases, J lost 3 bases, and 6 bases stayed unmatched. The CDR3 has 16 amino acids. CDR1 is KGHDR, CDR2 SFDVKD, per germline. The CDR3 here is CATSERTGVGKNIQYF. The CDR3 DNA reads TGTGCCACCAGTGAGAGGACAGGGGTAGGCAAAAACATTCAGTACTTC.

This clone was picked up one time. This chain connects TRBV7-9 to TRBJ2-2; D may be TRBD1 (5 bases). The CDR3 length is 15 residues. Trimming stripped 3 bases from V and 0 bases from J, with 8 bases between. Germline V gene data show CDR1 as SEHNR and CDR2 as FQNEAQ (reference sequence). DNA for the CDR3: TGTGCCAGCAGCTTGGCAGGGACGAACACCGGGGAGCTGTTTTTT. Translated: CASSLAGTNTGELFF.

The V gene is TRBV19, the J gene TRBJ2-3; possibly TRBD2 for D (6 bases). CDR1 is LNHDA, CDR2 SQIVND, per germline (reference sequence). The CDR3 sequence is 11 residues long. The germline V and J ends were trimmed by 7 bases and 7 bases, with 9 bases remaining between them. CDR3 DNA: TGTGCCAGTAATAGCGGATATACGCAGTATTTT. Translating gives CASNSGYTQYF.

This clone was counted a single time. The V and J genes are TRBV9 and TRBJ1-3; D not certain. Trimming stripped 4 bases from V and 7 bases from J, with 30 bases between. Germline CDR1 reads SGDLS; CDR2 reads YYNGEE. The CDR3 totals 19 residues. In DNA, the CDR3 is TGTGCCAGCAGCAGGAGGGAAAGGGTAAGAGGGTTGACGGGGAACACCATATATTTT. Residues: CASSRRERVRGLTGNTIYF.

For this clone: The same CDR3 can be traced to other DNA sequences in this sample. The chain couples TRBV5-1 to TRBJ1-6, with TRBD1 identical over 8 bases. V lost 1 base and J lost 5; bases outside the gene matches: 5. Per the germline V gene, CDR1 is SGHRS and CDR2 is YFSETQ. The CDR3 has 16 residues. The DNA of the CDR3 is TGCGCCAGCAGCTTGTTGGGGACAGGAGATAATTCACCCCTCCACTTT. This codes for CASSLLGTGDNSPLHF.

The gene calls are TRBV28 and TRBJ1-5; no definite D call. The CDR3 is 13 residues long. Germline V gene data show CDR1 as MDHEN and CDR2 as SYDVKM. The V end lost 2 bases, the J end lost 6 bases, and 8 bases lay between the germline ends. The CDR3 loop is CASSLGGIQPQHF. The CDR3 coding sequence is TGTGCCAGCAGTTTAGGAGGCATTCAGCCCCAGCATTTT.

The CDR3 nucleotides read TGTGCCAGCAGCGTAGACCGACTCGGCGGTAACTATGGCTACACCTTC. The encoded protein is CASSVDRLGGNYGYTF. The genes are TRBV9 and TRBJ1-2, with D uncertain. Trimming removed 0 bases at V and 1 base at J, with 13 bases between. The germline V gene has CDR1 SGDLS and CDR2 YYNGEE. The CDR3 contains 16 residues.

The chain uses TRBV18 and TRBJ1-2, with 8 positions matching TRBD1. The CDR3 has 13 residues. The J segment lost 4 bases and the V segment lost 4 bases, leaving 2 bases of the junction unmatched. From germline, CDR1 is KGHSH and CDR2 LQKENI. CDR3 sequence: CASSRDRTYGYTF. Here the CDR3 DNA reads TGTGCCAGCTCACGGGACAGGACCTATGGCTACACCTTC.

The chain couples TRBV5-4 to TRBJ2-2; 7 positions match TRBD1. Germline V gene data show CDR1 as SGHNT and CDR2 as YYREEE (reference sequence). J gave up 5 bases and V 4 bases, and 8 bases lay outside the gene matches. The CDR3 is 15 amino acids. CDR3 DNA: TGTGCCAGCAGCACGGGACAGCCCTTGACCGGGGAGCTGTTTTTT. This gives the protein CASSTGQPLTGELFF.

J is TRBJ2-5 and V is TRBV7-2; 8 bases agree with TRBD1. The CDR3 contains 14 residues. V lost 6 bases, J lost 1 base, and 4 bases stayed unmatched. Germline V gene data show CDR1 as SGHTA and CDR2 as FQGNSA. The CDR3 DNA reads as TGTGCCAGCAGTCGACAGGGGACCCAAGAGACCCAGTACTTC. It yields the protein CASSRQGTQETQYF. The full variable domain, completed using reference TRBV7-2 and TRBJ2-5, is GAGVSQSPSNKVTEKGKDVELRCDPISGHTALYWYRQSLGQGLEFLIYFQGNSAPDKSGLPSDRFSAERTGGSVSTLTIQRTQQEDSAVYLCASSRQGTQETQYFGPGTRLLVL.

This clone was detected once. This chain joins TRBV2 and TRBJ2-2; no definite D call. The CDR3 sequence is 14 residues long. The V end was cut by 6 bases, the J end by 1 base, with 9 bases between. The germline V gene encodes CDR1 SNHLY and CDR2 FYNNEI. In DNA, the CDR3 is TGTGCCAGCAGGGCTAGTTGGAACACCGGGGAGCTGTTTTTT. This sequence encodes CASRASWNTGELFF.

The V gene is TRBV6-5, the J gene TRBJ2-1; TRBD2 agrees at 12 bases. The CDR3 totals 15 residues. The junction had 5 bases not matched to a gene; V was cut back by 2 bases and J by 9 bases. CDR1 and CDR2 (germline): MNHEY, SVGAGI. DNA of the CDR3: TGTGCCAGCAGTTACCTAGCGGGGGGGCGAGTTGAGCAGTTCTTC. It is translated as CASSYLAGGRVEQFF.

This clone is a singleton in its sample. The chain uses TRBV27 and TRBJ1-1, with TRBD1 matching over 7 bases. Germline assignment: CDR1 MNHEY and CDR2 SMNVEV (reference sequence). This CDR3 is built from 15 residues. V shed 2 bases and J 7 bases; nucleotides not matched to a gene: 10. The CDR3 loop reads CASSLDRGLRGEAFF. Written as DNA, the CDR3 is TGTGCCAGCAGTTTAGATAGGGGGCTCAGGGGTGAAGCTTTCTTT.

The gene calls are TRBV19 and TRBJ1-5; D call uncertain. The CDR3 is 14 amino acids. Germline values: CDR1 LNHDA, CDR2 SQIVND (reference sequence). Trimming left V 5 bases short and J 1 base short, with 9 bases between. CDR3 residues: CASSYPGSNQPQHF. For the CDR3, the DNA is TGTGCCAGTAGTTATCCAGGAAGCAATCAGCCCCAGCATTTT.

The chain links TRBV30 to TRBJ1-5; a possible D gene is TRBD1 (6 bases). V was pared by 0 bases and J by 5 bases, with 14 bases between. Germline loops: CDR1 GTSNPN, CDR2 SVGIG (reference sequence). This CDR3 spans 15 amino acids. The CDR3 nucleotides are TGTGCCTGGAGTGTGGGGGGGCAGGGTGATCAGCCCCAGCATTTT. Its translation: CAWSVGGQGDQPQHF.